This is a list of T cell receptor beta chains from one sample in a study of T cells after yellow fever vaccination. TCRdb used MiXCR to reprocess the 5' RACE reads, holding one entry per CDR3 protein. The sample has hundreds of thousands of distinct CDR3 sequences, just over 20% seen once; the top ten hold about a sixth. This specimen was PBMCs, taken 21 days after the first yellow fever vaccination. Receptors originate from a man aged 18 to 30 who received the YFV17D yellow fever vaccine. CDR3s leave out the opening cysteine and the closing phenylalanine or tryptophan.

V: TRBV5-1; J: TRBJ1-4; length: 13; CDR3: ASGLGRTLNEKLF
V: TRBV12-3/TRBV12-4; J: TRBJ2-5; length: 13; CDR3: ASSRQGELWKTQY
V: TRBV12-3/TRBV12-4; J: TRBJ1-3; length: 12; CDR3: ASLRASSGNTIY
V: TRBV6-1; J: TRBJ1-2; length: 13; CDR3: ASSIKGQGRDGYT
V: TRBV6-1; J: TRBJ2-1; length: 14; CDR3: ASSTLSGGPYNEQF
V: TRBV7-2; J: TRBJ2-3; length: 13; CDR3: ASSLVGASTDTQY
V: TRBV27; J: TRBJ2-2; length: 12; CDR3: ASSEGMNTGELF
V: TRBV7-9; J: TRBJ1-3; length: 11; CDR3: ASSLEGSHTIY
V: TRBV20-1; J: TRBJ1-2; length: 13; CDR3: SARVYSGDRHGYT
V: TRBV5-6; J: TRBJ2-5; length: 14; CDR3: ASSRTGVGYQETQY
V: TRBV27; J: TRBJ2-1; length: 13; CDR3: ASSFPRRGWNEQF
V: TRBV5-1; J: TRBJ1-5; length: 13; CDR3: ASSLLRFSNQPQH
V: TRBV20-1; J: TRBJ1-1; length: 11; CDR3: SARTSIDTEAF
V: TRBV2; J: TRBJ1-1; length: 11; CDR3: ASLRNMNTEAF
V: TRBV7-2; J: TRBJ2-5; length: 13; CDR3: ASSLPFGKQETQY
V: TRBV12-3/TRBV12-4; J: TRBJ2-2; length: 12; CDR3: ASRDRGQSGELF
V: TRBV7-2; J: TRBJ2-1; length: 14; CDR3: ASRSAGTGSYNEQF
V: TRBV29-1; J: TRBJ2-3; length: 8; CDR3: SVSGDTQY
V: TRBV7-2; J: TRBJ2-5; length: 12; CDR3: ASSLAGGRGTQY
V: TRBV5-6; J: TRBJ2-1; length: 13; CDR3: ASSSSLAGGQVQF
V: TRBV6-2/TRBV6-3; J: TRBJ1-5; length: 10; CDR3: ASSRGAEPQH
V: TRBV25-1; J: TRBJ1-5; length: 8; CDR3: AKDNQPQH
V: TRBV24-1; J: TRBJ2-1; length: 9; CDR3: ATGGHNEQF
V: TRBV2; J: TRBJ2-1; length: 13; CDR3: ASEPMGSSYNEQF
V: TRBV6-1; J: TRBJ2-7; length: 12; CDR3: ASRQGQGRNEQY
V: TRBV5-1; J: TRBJ2-7; length: 17; CDR3: ASSLAVGGTRLTSYEQY
V: TRBV2; J: TRBJ2-5; length: 10; CDR3: AGRTDQETQY
V: TRBV4-3; J: TRBJ2-7; length: 14; CDR3: ASSQSYGQAPYEQY
V: TRBV6-2/TRBV6-3; J: TRBJ1-1; length: 9; CDR3: ASSRQRKAF